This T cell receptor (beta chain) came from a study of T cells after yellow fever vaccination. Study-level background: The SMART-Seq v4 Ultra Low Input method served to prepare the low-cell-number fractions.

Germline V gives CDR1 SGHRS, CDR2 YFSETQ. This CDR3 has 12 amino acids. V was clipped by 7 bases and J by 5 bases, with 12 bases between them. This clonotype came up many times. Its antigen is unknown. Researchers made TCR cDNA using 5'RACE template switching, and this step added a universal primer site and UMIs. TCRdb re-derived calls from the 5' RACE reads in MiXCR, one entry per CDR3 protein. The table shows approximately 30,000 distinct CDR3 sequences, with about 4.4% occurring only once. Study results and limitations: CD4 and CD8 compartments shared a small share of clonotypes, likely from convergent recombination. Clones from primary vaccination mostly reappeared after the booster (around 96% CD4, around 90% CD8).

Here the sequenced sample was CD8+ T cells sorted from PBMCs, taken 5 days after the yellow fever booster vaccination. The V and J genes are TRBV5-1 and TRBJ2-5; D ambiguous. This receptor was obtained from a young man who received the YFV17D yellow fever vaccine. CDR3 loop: CASFQEWETQYF. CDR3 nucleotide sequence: TGCGCCAGCTTCCAAGAATGGGAGACCCAGTACTTC.